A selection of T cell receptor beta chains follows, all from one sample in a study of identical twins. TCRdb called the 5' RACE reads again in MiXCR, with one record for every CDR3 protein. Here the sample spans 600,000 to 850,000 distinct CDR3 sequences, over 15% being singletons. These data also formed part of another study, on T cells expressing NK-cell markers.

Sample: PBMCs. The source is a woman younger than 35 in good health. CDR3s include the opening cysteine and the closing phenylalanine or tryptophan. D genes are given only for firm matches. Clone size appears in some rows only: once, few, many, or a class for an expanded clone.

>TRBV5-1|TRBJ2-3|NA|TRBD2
TGCGCCAGCAGCGCCCTTAGCGGGAGTAAGTCTAGCACAGATACGCAGTATTTT
CASSALSGSKSSTDTQYF
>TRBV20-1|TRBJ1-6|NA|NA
TGCAGTGCTGGCCTACAGGGATATAATTCACCCCTCCACTTT
CSAGLQGYNSPLHF
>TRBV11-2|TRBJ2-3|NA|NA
TGTGCCAGCAGCTTAGTGTCACTACTTGCAGATACGCAGTATTTT
CASSLVSLLADTQYF
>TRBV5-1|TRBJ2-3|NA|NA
TGCGCCAGCAGCTTCGGGGGACAGACTAATACGCAGTATTTT
CASSFGGQTNTQYF
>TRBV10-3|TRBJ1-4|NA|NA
TGTGCCATCAGTGCTAACCAGGCAACTAATGAAAAACTGTTTTTT
CAISANQATNEKLFF
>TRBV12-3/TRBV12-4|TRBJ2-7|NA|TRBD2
TGTGCCAGCAGTTGGGGGACTAGAACCTACGAGCAGTACTTC
CASSWGTRTYEQYF
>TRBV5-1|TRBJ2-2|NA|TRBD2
TGCGCCAGCAGATCCCCTGAACGGGGGGGTACCGGGGAGCTGTTTTTT
CASRSPERGGTGELFF
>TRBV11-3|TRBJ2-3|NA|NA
TGTGCCAGCAGCCCCCTCGCAGCTGGGGGGAGGACGCAGTATTTT
CASSPLAAGGRTQYF
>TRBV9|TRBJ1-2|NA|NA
TGTGCCAGCAGCGTAGCCTCCGGGACGGTTTATGGCTACACCTTC
CASSVASGTVYGYTF
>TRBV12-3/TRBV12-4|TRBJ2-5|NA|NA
TGTGCCACCTCCGGACGGGGAGAGACCCAGTACTTC
CATSGRGETQYF
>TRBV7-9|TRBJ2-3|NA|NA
TGTGCCAGTAGGGGGGGAAACCCGAATACGCAGTATTTT
CASRGGNPNTQYF
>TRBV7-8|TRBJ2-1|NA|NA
TGTGCCAGCAGCTCTCGGGAAAAAGTATACAATGAGCAGTTCTTC
CASSSREKVYNEQFF
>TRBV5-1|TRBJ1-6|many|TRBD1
TGCGCCAGCAGCTGGGGACAGGGGAGGAATTCACCCCTCCACTTT
CASSWGQGRNSPLHF
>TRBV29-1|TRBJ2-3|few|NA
TGCAGCGTTGAAGTCAGGAGCACAGATACGCAGTATTTT
CSVEVRSTDTQYF
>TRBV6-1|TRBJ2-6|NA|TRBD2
TGTGCCAGCACCTACGCGGGGGTCTCTGGGGCCAACGTCCTGACTTTC
CASTYAGVSGANVLTF
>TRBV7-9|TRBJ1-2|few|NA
TGTGCCAGCACCCAGGGCCTGTTC
CASTQGLF
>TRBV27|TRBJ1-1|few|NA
TGTGCCAGCCGGACTCGGGCTGAAGCTTTCTTT
CASRTRAEAFF
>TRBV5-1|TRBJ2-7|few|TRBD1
TGCGCCAGCAGCCTCGGGACAGCGTACTACGAGCAGTACTTC
CASSLGTAYYEQYF
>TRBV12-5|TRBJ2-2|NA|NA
TGTGCTAGTGAGCGAGAACTCTCCGGGGAGCTGTTTTTT
CASERELSGELFF
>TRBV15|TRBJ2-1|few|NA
TGTGCCACCAGCACCCGCGGGACAGAGCAGTTCTTC
CATSTRGTEQFF
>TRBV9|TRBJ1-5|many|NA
TGTGCCAGCAGCGACACAGGCGACCCCAATCAGCCCCAGCATTTT
CASSDTGDPNQPQHF
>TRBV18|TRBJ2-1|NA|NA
TGTGCCAGCTCACCAGTCGGGGGGCCCTCCAATGAGCAGTTCTTC
CASSPVGGPSNEQFF
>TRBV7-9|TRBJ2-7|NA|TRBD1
TGTGCCAGCAGCTTAGGCCGGACAGGGTATTTC
CASSLGRTGYF
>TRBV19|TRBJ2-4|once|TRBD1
TGTGCCAGTAGTGTAAGGACAGGGAGCAAAAACATTCAGTACTTC
CASSVRTGSKNIQYF
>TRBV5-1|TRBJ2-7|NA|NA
TGCGCCAGCAGCTTGGGTATTGGGGGAGGCCCACCCAGCTCCTACGAGCAGTACTTC
CASSLGIGGGPPSSYEQYF
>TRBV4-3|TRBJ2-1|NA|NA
TGCGCCAGCAGCCAGATAAACTTTGGCGGAAGCTCCTACAATGAGCAGTTCTTC
CASSQINFGGSSYNEQFF
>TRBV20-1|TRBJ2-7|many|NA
TGCAGTGCTAGCGGGGACTCCTACGAGCAGTACTTC
CSASGDSYEQYF
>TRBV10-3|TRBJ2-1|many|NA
TGTGCCACCAGTCGGGGGATCGGCTACAATGAGCAGTTCTTC
CATSRGIGYNEQFF
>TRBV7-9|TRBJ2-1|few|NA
TGTGCCAGCAGCTTAGAAGGGAGAAACAATGAGCAGTTCTTC
CASSLEGRNNEQFF
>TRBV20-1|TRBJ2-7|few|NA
TGCAGTGCTAGACCCCCTGCCCTACGGGGCGAGCAGTACTTC
CSARPPALRGEQYF
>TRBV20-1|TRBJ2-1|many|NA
TGCAGTGCTAGAGCCATAGGGCTAGACTACAATGAGCAGTTCTTC
CSARAIGLDYNEQFF
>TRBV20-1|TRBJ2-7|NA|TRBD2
TGCAGTGCTCTTAGGAGCGGGGGTTACGAGCAGTACTTC
CSALRSGGYEQYF
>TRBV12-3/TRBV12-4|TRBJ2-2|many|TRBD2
TGTGCCAGTTCTCCCGGGAGGACCCAAGCCGGGGAGCTGTTTTTT
CASSPGRTQAGELFF
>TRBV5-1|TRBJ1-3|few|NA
TGCGCCAGCAGCCCAGCGGGAGTCGGCTCTGGAAACACCATATATTTT
CASSPAGVGSGNTIYF
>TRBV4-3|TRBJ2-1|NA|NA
TGCGCCAGCAGCCAAGGACAGTACAACAATGAGCAGTTCTTC
CASSQGQYNNEQFF
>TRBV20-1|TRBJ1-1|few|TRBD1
TGCAGTGCCCTGCGGGACAGGGGGGGACCTGAAGCTTTCTTT
CSALRDRGGPEAFF
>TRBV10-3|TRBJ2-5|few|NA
TGTGCCATCAGTGAGAGGAGAGAGACCCAGTACTTC
CAISERRETQYF
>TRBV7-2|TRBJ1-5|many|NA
TGTGCCAGCAGCTCCAACAGGGCGGGATATCAGCCCCAGCATTTT
CASSSNRAGYQPQHF
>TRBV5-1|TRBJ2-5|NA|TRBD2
TGCGCCAGCAGCCCATGGGGACTAGCGGTCCAAGAGACCCAGTACTTC
CASSPWGLAVQETQYF
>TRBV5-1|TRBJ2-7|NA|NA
TGCGCCAGCAATTACGGGCAACCTTCCTACGAGCAGTACTTC
CASNYGQPSYEQYF
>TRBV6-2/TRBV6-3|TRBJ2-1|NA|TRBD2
TGTGCCAGCAGTTACTTGGGACTAGCGGCCAATGAGCAGTTCTTC
CASSYLGLAANEQFF
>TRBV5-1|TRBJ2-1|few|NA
TGCGCCAGCAGCATGATACAGGGTGAGCAGTTCTTC
CASSMIQGEQFF
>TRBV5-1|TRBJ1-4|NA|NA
TGCGCCAGCAGCTTGGCAGGGGTATATGGCGAAAAACTGTTTTTT
CASSLAGVYGEKLFF
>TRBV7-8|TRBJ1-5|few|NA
TGTGCCAGCAGGCTCGGGGCTACAAATCAGCCCCAGCATTTT
CASRLGATNQPQHF
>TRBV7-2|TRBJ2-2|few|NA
TGTGCCAGCAGCCCGGTGGGTTCGACCGGGGAGCTGTTTTTT
CASSPVGSTGELFF
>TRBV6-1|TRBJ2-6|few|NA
TGTGCCAGCAGTGTTCTAGTCTCTGGGGCCAACGTCCTGACTTTC
CASSVLVSGANVLTF